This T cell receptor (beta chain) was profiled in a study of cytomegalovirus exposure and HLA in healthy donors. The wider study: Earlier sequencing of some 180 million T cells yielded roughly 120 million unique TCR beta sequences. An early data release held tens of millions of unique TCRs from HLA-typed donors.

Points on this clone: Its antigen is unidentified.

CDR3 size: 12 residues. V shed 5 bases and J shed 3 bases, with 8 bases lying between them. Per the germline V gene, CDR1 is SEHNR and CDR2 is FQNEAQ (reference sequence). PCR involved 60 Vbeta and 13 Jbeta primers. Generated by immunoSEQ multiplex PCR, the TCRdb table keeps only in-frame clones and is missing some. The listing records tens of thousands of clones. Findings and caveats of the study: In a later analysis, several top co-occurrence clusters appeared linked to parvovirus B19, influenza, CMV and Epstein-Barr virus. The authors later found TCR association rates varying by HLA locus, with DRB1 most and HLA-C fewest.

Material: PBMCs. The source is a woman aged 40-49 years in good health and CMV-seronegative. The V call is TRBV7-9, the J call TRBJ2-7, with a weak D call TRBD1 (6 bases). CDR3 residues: CASSGQFYEQYF. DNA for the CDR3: TGTGCCAGCAGCGGACAGTTCTACGAGCAGTACTTC.